This entry concerns a single T cell receptor beta chain. The antigen remains unidentified. The sample belongs to a study of CD8+CD57+ T cells in acquired aplastic anemia. Study background: Each DNA sample taken from sorted CD4+ and CD8+ cells came to approximately 3.2 ug on average. Study conclusions and caveats: A set of about 30 CD8+ CDR3 sequences was shared between patients and controls, and these sequences appeared highly expressed in patients.

CD8+CD57+ cell expansion had been shown by flow cytometry in patients chosen for sequencing. This CDR3 has 15 residues. Per germline, CDR1 SGHNT and CDR2 YENEEA. V was clipped by 1 base and J by 2 bases, with 9 bases between them. The template used for profiling TCR beta VDJ and CDR3 was genomic DNA. TCRdb reprocessed the reads with MiXCR, giving one entry per CDR3 protein. Found here are more than 250,000 distinct CDR3 sequences, 65% to 90% of them singletons; the top ten hold 40% to 55%. The chain couples TRBV11-3 to TRBJ2-1, with a possible D match to TRBD2 (5 bases). Sequenced: sorted CD4+, CD8+, or CD8+CD57+ T cells (not recorded which) from PBMCs. The source of this sequence is a human donor with aplastic anemia. The CDR3 DNA reads as TGTGCCAGCAGCTTAGTAACCGGGGCCTACAATGAGCAGTTCTTC. This codes for CASSLVTGAYNEQFF.